Below are 5 T cell receptor beta chains sequenced from a single sample in a study of graft-versus-host responses after intestinal transplantation. Antigen specificity for these receptors is unknown. TCRdb's copy holds only in-frame clones and misses some; the assay was immunoSEQ multiplex PCR. Here the sample spans about 88,000 clones, under 90% being singletons. The specimen comprised unstimulated CD4+ T cells sorted from spleen or lymph node cells, sampled before intestinal transplant. The receptors come from a human donor who received an intestinal transplant.

The rearrangement joins TRBV2 to TRBJ2-7; 9 bases line up with TRBD1. CDR1 and CDR2 (germline): SNHLY, FYNNEI. Unmatched junction bases numbered 9, after V lost 0 bases and J lost 6 bases. This CDR3 has 16 residues. Written as DNA, the CDR3 is TGTGCCAGCAGTGAAGCGCTCGGGACAGGGCTCGGCGAGCAGTACTTC. Its translation: CASSEALGTGLGEQYF.

The CDR3 spells CASSWGSLAGGGDEQFF. DNA of the CDR3: TGCGCCAGCAGCTGGGGATCACTAGCGGGGGGGGGAGATGAGCAGTTCTTC. The chain is built from TRBV5-1 and TRBJ2-1; 13 bases match TRBD2. With 3 bases clipped from V and 8 bases from J, the junction kept 11 bases outside the gene matches. The CDR3 is 17 amino acids. In germline, CDR1 is SGHRS, CDR2 YFSETQ.

The chain couples TRBV27 to TRBJ2-2; perhaps TRBD2 as D (5 bases). This CDR3 is 15 amino acids long. Germline values: CDR1 MNHEY, CDR2 SMNVEV (reference sequence). V lost 8 bases, J lost 3 bases, and 16 bases lay in between. This CDR3 reads CASASGPRDTGELFF. The CDR3 region has the DNA TGTGCCAGCGCCTCGGGCCCGCGGGACACCGGGGAGCTGTTTTTT.

This chain uses TRBV21-1 with TRBJ2-7; the table calls TRBD1, which could not be checked here. TRBV21-1 is a listed pseudogene. This CDR3 contains 16 residues. The CDR3 spells CASSKVGRGWAYEQYF. CDR3 nucleotide sequence: TGTGCCAGCAGCAAAGTGGGCAGGGGTTGGGCCTACGAGCAGTACTTC.

V usage is TRBV2 and J usage is TRBJ2-7; 8 bases agree with TRBD1. The trim removed 5 bases at V and 6 bases at J, leaving 12 bases unmatched. The germline V gene has CDR1 SNHLY and CDR2 FYNNEI. This CDR3 spans 15 amino acids. The CDR3 DNA reads TGTGCCAGCAGTCCCAACGGACAGGGCTACGGCGAGCAGTACTTC. It is translated as CASSPNGQGYGEQYF.